This TCR beta chain was identified in a study of blood T cell repertoires in COVID-19. The CDR3 length is 14 residues. Germline assignment: CDR1 SNHLY and CDR2 FYNNEI. J was trimmed by 6 bases and V by 3 bases; bases with no gene match: 2. Some clones are missing from TCRdb's copy, which holds only in-frame ones; the method was immunoSEQ multiplex PCR. This sample has 150,000 to 200,000 clones, with roughly 87% found just once. The TCR comes from a man younger than 30 who had recovered from COVID-19. The rearrangement links TRBV2 to TRBJ2-4; 10 positions match TRBD2. The sequenced sample consisted of peripheral blood. DNA for the CDR3: TGTGCCAGCAGTGACCCTAGCGGGAGAAACATTCAGTACTTC. It yields the protein CASSDPSGRNIQYF.